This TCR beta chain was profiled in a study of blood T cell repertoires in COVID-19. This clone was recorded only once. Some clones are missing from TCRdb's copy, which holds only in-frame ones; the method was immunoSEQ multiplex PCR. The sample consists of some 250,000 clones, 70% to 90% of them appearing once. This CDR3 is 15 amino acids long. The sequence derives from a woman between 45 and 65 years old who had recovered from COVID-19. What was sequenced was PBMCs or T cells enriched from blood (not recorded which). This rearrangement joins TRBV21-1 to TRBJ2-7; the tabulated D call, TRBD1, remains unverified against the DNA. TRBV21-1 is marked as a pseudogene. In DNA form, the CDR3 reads TGTGCCAGCAGCCCCACCCCGGCCAGGGGCTACGAGCAGTACTTC. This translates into CASSPTPARGYEQYF.